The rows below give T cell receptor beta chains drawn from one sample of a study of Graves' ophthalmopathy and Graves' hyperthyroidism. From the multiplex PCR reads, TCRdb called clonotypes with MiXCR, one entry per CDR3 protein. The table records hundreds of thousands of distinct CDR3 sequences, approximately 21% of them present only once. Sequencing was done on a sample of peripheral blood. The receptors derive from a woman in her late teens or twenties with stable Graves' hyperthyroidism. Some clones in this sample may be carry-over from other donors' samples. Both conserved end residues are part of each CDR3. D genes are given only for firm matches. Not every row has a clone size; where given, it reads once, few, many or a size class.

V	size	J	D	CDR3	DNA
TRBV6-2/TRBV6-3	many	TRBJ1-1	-	CASSRQTYRLNTEAFF	TGTGCCAGCAGTCGCCAGACATATCGTCTGAACACTGAAGCTTTCTTT
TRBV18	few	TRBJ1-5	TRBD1	CASSSLQGAAQPQHF	TGTGCCAGCTCGTCATTACAGGGGGCGGCTCAGCCCCAGCATTTT
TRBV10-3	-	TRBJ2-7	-	CAIRPGPNYEQYF	TGTGCCATCAGGCCAGGGCCCAACTACGAGCAGTACTTC
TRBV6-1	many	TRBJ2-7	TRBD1	CASSRDRGAHEQYF	TGTGCCAGCAGTCGGGACAGGGGGGCCCACGAGCAGTACTTC
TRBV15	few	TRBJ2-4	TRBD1	CATSRDRQGSNIQYF	TGTGCCACCAGCAGAGATCGACAGGGATCAAACATTCAGTACTTC
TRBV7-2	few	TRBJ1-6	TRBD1	CASSLVVGTGVSPLHF	TGTGCCAGCAGCTTAGTAGTCGGGACAGGGGTTTCACCCCTCCACTTT
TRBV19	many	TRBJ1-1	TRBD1	CASSTPDRGGVNTEAFF	TGTGCCAGTAGTACCCCGGACAGGGGAGGGGTGAACACTGAAGCTTTCTTT
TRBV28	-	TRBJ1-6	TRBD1	CASQQGTSYNSPLHF	TGTGCCAGCCAACAGGGGACCTCCTATAATTCACCCCTCCACTTT
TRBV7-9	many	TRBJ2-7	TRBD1	CASSPWDRAYEQYF	TGTGCCAGCAGCCCCTGGGACAGGGCCTACGAGCAGTACTTC
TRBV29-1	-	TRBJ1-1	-	CVVGGGQIEACF	TGCGTCGTAGGTGGGGGCCAAATTGAAGCTTGCTTT
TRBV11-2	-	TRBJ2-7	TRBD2	CASTGLAGEVGKYF	TGTGCCAGCACCGGTCTGGCGGGAGAGGTGGGAAAGTACTTC
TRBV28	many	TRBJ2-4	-	CASSAELHGNIQYF	TGTGCCAGCAGTGCGGAACTTCACGGGAACATTCAGTACTTC
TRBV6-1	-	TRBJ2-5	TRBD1	CASSALTGDLVETQYF	TGTGCCAGCAGTGCGTTGACAGGGGATCTTGTTGAGACCCAGTACTTC
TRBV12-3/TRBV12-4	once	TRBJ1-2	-	CASSLAARLYGYTF	TGTGCCAGCAGTTTAGCGGCCAGGCTTTATGGCTACACCTTC
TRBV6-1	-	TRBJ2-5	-	CASSEEGKTQYF	TGTGCCAGCAGTGAGGAGGGGAAGACCCAGTACTTC
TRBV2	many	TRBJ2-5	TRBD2	CASSGSGGSETQYF	TGTGCCAGCAGTGGTAGCGGGGGGTCAGAGACCCAGTACTTC
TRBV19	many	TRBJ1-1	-	CASSISDGAEAFF	TGTGCCAGTAGTATATCGGACGGAGCTGAAGCTTTCTTT
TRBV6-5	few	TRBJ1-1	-	CASSYSRFRQNTEAFF	TGTGCCAGCAGTTACTCAAGGTTTAGGCAGAACACTGAAGCTTTCTTT
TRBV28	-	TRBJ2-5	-	CASPNTGWPEETQYF	TGTGCCAGCCCCAATACGGGCTGGCCGGAGGAGACCCAGTACTTC
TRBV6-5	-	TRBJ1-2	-	CASSSGSGNIYGYTF	TGTGCCAGCAGTTCCGGTTCGGGCAATATATATGGCTACACCTTC
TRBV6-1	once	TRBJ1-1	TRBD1	CASSEPGQGSTEAFF	TGTGCCAGCAGCGAGCCGGGACAGGGGAGCACTGAAGCTTTCTTT
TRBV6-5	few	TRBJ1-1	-	CASSFKNRAEAFF	TGTGCCAGCAGTTTCAAGAACAGGGCTGAGGCTTTCTTT
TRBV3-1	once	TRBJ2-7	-	CASSPTAGSSREQYF	TGTGCCAGCAGCCCTACGGCGGGGTCGAGTCGCGAGCAGTACTTC
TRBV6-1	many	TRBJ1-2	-	CASNEGTRPYGYTF	TGTGCCAGCAATGAGGGCACCCGCCCCTATGGCTACACCTTC
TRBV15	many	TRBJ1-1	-	CATGRGNTEAFF	TGTGCCACCGGAAGGGGCAACACTGAAGCTTTCTTT
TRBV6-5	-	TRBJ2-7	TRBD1	CASSWTGQGIPYEQYF	TGTGCCAGCAGTTGGACCGGACAGGGCATTCCCTACGAGCAGTACTTC
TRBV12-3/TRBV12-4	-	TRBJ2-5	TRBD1	CASSSRTGASETQYF	TGTGCCAGCAGTTCGAGGACAGGGGCGTCGGAGACCCAGTACTTC
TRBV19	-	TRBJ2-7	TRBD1	CASMSGQGYEQYF	TGTGCCAGTATGTCGGGACAGGGGTACGAGCAGTACTTC
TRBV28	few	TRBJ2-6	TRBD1	CASSLWGGTGGSGANVLTF	TGTGCCAGCAGTTTATGGGGGGGGACAGGGGGATCCGGGGCCAACGTCCTGACTTTC
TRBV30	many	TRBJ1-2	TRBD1	CAWSEETKGAYGYTF	TGTGCCTGGAGTGAGGAGACAAAGGGGGCCTATGGCTACACCTTC
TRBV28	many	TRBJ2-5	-	CASSLAYQETQYF	TGTGCCAGCAGTTTGGCTTACCAAGAGACCCAGTACTTC
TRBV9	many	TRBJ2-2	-	CASSVETMATGELFF	TGTGCCAGCAGCGTGGAAACGATGGCTACCGGGGAGCTGTTTTTT
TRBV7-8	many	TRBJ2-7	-	CASSLPHHREYEQYF	TGTGCCAGCAGCTTACCCCACCATAGGGAGTACGAGCAGTACTTC
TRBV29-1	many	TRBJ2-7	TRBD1	CSAGQGNSYEQYF	TGCAGCGCTGGACAGGGTAACTCCTACGAGCAGTACTTC
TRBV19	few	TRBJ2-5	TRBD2	CASTRVAGSQAETQYF	TGTGCCAGTACTCGTGTAGCGGGATCTCAAGCGGAGACCCAGTACTTC
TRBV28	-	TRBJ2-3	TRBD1	CASSLILNHRDRELDTQYF	TGTGCCAGCAGTTTAATTCTCAACCACCGGGACAGGGAATTGGATACGCAGTATTTT
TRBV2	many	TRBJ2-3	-	CASSDDTDTQYF	TGTGCCAGCAGTGATGACACAGATACGCAGTATTTT
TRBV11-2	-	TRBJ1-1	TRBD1	CASSQTGGVLNTEAFF	TGTGCCAGCAGCCAGACAGGGGGCGTTTTGAACACTGAAGCTTTCTTT
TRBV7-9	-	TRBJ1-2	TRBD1	CASSSETGTGYTF	TGTGCCAGCAGCTCCGAGACAGGGACTGGCTACACCTTC
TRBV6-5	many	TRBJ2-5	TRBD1	CASSPRTGTETQYF	TGTGCCAGCAGCCCTAGGACAGGCACGGAGACCCAGTACTTC
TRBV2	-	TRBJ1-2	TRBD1	CASSGDRGQIYGYTF	TGTGCCAGCAGTGGGGACAGGGGGCAAATCTATGGCTACACCTTC
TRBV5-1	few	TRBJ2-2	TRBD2	CASSSTPGTRGTGELFF	TGCGCCAGCAGCAGCACCCCCGGGACTAGGGGCACCGGGGAGCTGTTTTTT
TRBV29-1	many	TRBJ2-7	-	CSVGRRETSYEQYF	TGCAGCGTAGGCCGCAGGGAAACCTCCTACGAGCAGTACTTC
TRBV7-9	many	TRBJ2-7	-	CAGSPRAPPYEQYF	TGTGCCGGCAGCCCCCGGGCCCCTCCCTACGAGCAGTACTTC
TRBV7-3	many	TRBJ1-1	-	CASSVQLNTEAFF	TGTGCCAGCAGCGTTCAATTGAACACTGAAGCTTTCTTT
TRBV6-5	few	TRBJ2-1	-	CASTPPPGDSHIGPYNEQFF	TGTGCCAGCACTCCCCCGCCCGGAGACAGCCATATTGGGCCCTACAATGAGCAGTTCTTC
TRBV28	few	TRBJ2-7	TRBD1	CVSSFRDRGFHEQYF	TGTGTCAGCAGTTTTAGGGACAGGGGTTTCCACGAGCAGTACTTC
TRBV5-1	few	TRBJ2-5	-	CASSFILTSQETQYF	TGCGCCAGCAGTTTTATCTTGACTAGCCAAGAGACCCAGTACTTC
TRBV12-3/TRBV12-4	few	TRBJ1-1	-	CASSSTTGGDTEAFF	TGTGCCAGCAGTTCCACGACAGGTGGGGACACTGAAGCTTTCTTT
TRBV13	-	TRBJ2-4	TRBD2	CASSRGLAGKNIQYF	TGTGCCAGCAGCCGGGGACTAGCGGGGAAAAACATTCAGTACTTC
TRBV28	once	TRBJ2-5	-	CASSLQGLRGTQYF	TGTGCCAGCAGTTTACAGGGTCTTAGGGGGACCCAGTACTTC
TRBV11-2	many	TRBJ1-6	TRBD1	CASSRTSGTAYNSPLHF	TGTGCCAGCAGCCGTACTTCCGGGACAGCCTATAATTCACCCCTCCACTTT